This paragraph reports one TCR beta chain. This record belongs to a study of blood T cell repertoires in COVID-19. Study context: Acute and convalescent COVID-19 samples came from the United States, Italy and Spain. Nucleic acid was either cDNA or gDNA, and it came from T cells, B-cell-depleted T cells, or PBMCs.

Per the original methods: Reference gene primer amplification in the assay estimated nucleated cell counts. Some clones are missing from TCRdb's copy, which holds only in-frame ones; the method was immunoSEQ multiplex PCR. D and trimming come from the DNA, and the V and J calls and clone size come from that table. The sample includes 310,000 or so clones, more than 75% seen only once; the top ten take around 1.4%. The germline V and J ends were trimmed by 5 bases and 2 bases, with 14 bases remaining between them. Per germline, CDR1 SGHTA and CDR2 FQGNSA. This CDR3 spans 15 amino acids. The sample consisted of peripheral blood. The sequence was collected from a man aged 65-85 years with acute or convalescent COVID-19. The rearrangement joins TRBV7-2 to TRBJ2-3, with D possibly TRBD2 on 6 matching bases. As DNA, the CDR3 is TGTGCCAGCAGCCCCTTTGGAGGGGCCACAGATACGCAGTATTTT. As protein: CASSPFGGATDTQYF.